Here is one TCR beta chain with its context. This clonotype has a count of ten or more. It has no known antigen specificity. No base qualities exist here, and no much larger clone lies one base off it. Amplification of TCR beta CDR3 regions was carried out from RNA transcripts. The TCR CDR3 was subjected to a first round of RT-PCR using the HTBI primer set and the Qiagen OneStep RT-PCR kit. Libraries were constructed in a second round of multiplex PCR, after which size selection and purification were performed. Sequencing of the libraries was done on an Illumina HiSeq2000 using paired-end 100 bp reads. Processing in the source paper ran as follows. Raw data were processed with SOAPnuke, discarding reads with adapters, uncalled bases, mean Phred below 15, or no exact constant-primer or identifier match. COPE v1.2.5 was used to merge the high-quality paired reads, and each unique nucleotide sequence was defined as a clonotype. MiTCR v1.1 was used to align the clonotypes against IMGT TRBV, TRBD and TRBJ reference segments. The analysis included only V-J combinations with a frequency above 0.0001, which together covered more than 98% of the repertoires. The TCS score was defined as F50 (clonal expansion) divided by E x V (chaos), with BLOSUM62-based TCRdist calculated between CDR3 peptides within each V-J. Welch's t-statistics and random forest reduced approximately 520 V-J features to 13, which were used in a naive Bayes classifier (R e1071). The Morisita-Horn index was used to measure how similar the thyroid and blood repertoires were. The public reads were reprocessed in TCRdb via fastp at Q25 and MiXCR, keeping in-frame beta chains. Rows are unified per CDR3 protein, each entry keeping the most common DNA and genes. These V and J calls are TCRdb output, not the study's own analysis. Here the sample has fewer than 750,000 distinct CDR3 sequences; roughly 15% occur a single time. About 4% of the sample comes from the top ten.

The sample comes from a study of T cells in Graves' hyperthyroidism and ophthalmopathy (dated 2019 in TCRdb). Notes on the research overall: Peripheral blood samples were taken at the time of initial diagnosis, prior to any treatment. A discovery cohort of roughly 100 patients, roughly 43 with Graves' ophthalmopathy and under 60 with stable Graves' hyperthyroidism, was used to find distinguishing TCR V-J signatures. Prospective prediction of ophthalmopathy was tested in an independent validation cohort of approximately 18 hyperthyroidism patients and 15 to 17 patients who later progressed to ophthalmopathy. For training and testing, the 100 or so patients in the discovery cohort were randomly divided in a 7:3 ratio. In about 6 Graves' hyperthyroidism patients, the study also compared T-cell repertoires from thyroid tissue with T-cell repertoires from blood. After sampling, hyperthyroidism patients received methimazole starting at 30 mg daily, and ophthalmopathy patients received high-dose intravenous methylprednisolone. The paper describes TCR Vbeta CDR3 sequencing of fewer than 150 peripheral blood samples, made up of about 40 ophthalmopathy patients, more than 70 hyperthyroidism patients and 17 progressor patients. Overall results and qualifications from the work: A model built on a 13 V-J signature distinguished ophthalmopathy from stable hyperthyroidism, reaching 85% to 90% sensitivity and around 82% specificity in cross-validation and 80%/75% in testing. Sample size was not statistically predetermined, and investigators were not blinded to group allocation. Most expanded thyroid clonotypes (frequency above 0.001) were also detected in blood, suggesting blood repertoires may reflect thyroid immune responses. In validation, the model predicted progression to ophthalmopathy a median of roughly six months before onset, with about 67% sensitivity and roughly 73% specificity.

The CDR3 goes from the cysteine to the phenylalanine over 15 residues. Only CDR3 DNA remains: 45 bases, in frame from the first base. A distance of 10 bases separates the germline ends of V and J, which lose 4 bases and 0 bases respectively. The germline V gene supplies CDR1 SQVTM and CDR2 ANQGSEA. In the ophthalmopathy patients, disease was moderately to severely active, with a Clinical Activity Score of 3 or more, a NOSPECS grade of 4 or more, and a duration of less than 3 months. Any patient with an uncontrolled infection, another autoimmune disease, pregnancy or lactation was excluded. Clinical symptoms, serum thyroxine and TRAb, thyroid ultrasound, and orbital computed tomography formed the basis for the diagnoses. PBMCs were isolated from 7.5 to 10 ml of fresh peripheral blood by Ficoll-Paque density gradient centrifugation. Total RNA was extracted with Trizol reagent, and quality was checked on an Agilent 2100 Bioanalyzer.

The clonotype originates from a woman between 40 and 55 years old with Graves' ophthalmopathy. Sequenced material: blood. The rearrangement combines TRBV29-1 with TRBJ2-6, with the D gene too uncertain to name. The sequenced DNA is TGCAGCGTTGTTGCATTCCACTCTGGGGCCAACGTCCTGACTTTC. This is translated as CSVVAFHSGANVLTF.